This T cell receptor beta chain was observed in a study of shared clonotypes between healthy human individuals. Points on this clone: The antigen is unknown.

Study-level points and caveats: Some clonotypes were shared by all four sorted-subset donors, while others were not shared. The non-shared ones had lower generation probabilities than the shared ones. Sequencing depth was a factor that was expected to affect clonotype sharing among donors.

The CDR3 totals 16 residues. Trimming removed 1 base from V and 5 bases from J; junction bases left unmatched: 5. The germline V gene has CDR1 MGHRA and CDR2 YSYEKL. Original methodology: Filtering differed since immunoSEQ provided only junctions, with no quality scores. The data were produced by immunoSEQ multiplex PCR, yet TCRdb's version contains in-frame clones alone and is incomplete. V and J calls plus clone size are reproduced from that table; the DNA served to infer D and trimming. Among over a million clones listed, roughly 96% were seen once. Sequencing used naive CD4+ T cells sorted from blood. Stated subset: CD45RA+ positively selected. The chain is built from TRBV4-1 and TRBJ2-5, with 12 bases lining up with TRBD2. The sequence came from a young man in good health. CDR3 protein: CASSQVPSGREETQYF. CDR3 bases: TGCGCCAGCAGCCAAGTTCCTAGCGGGAGGGAGGAGACCCAGTACTTC.